These 2 T cell receptor beta chains were all obtained from the same sample, sequenced in a study of blood T cell repertoires in COVID-19. Only in-frame clones appear in the TCRdb table, and some are missing; sequencing was by immunoSEQ multiplex PCR. This sample carries around 130,000 clones, approximately 77% of them seen once, and the ten largest clones take around 18%. The sequenced sample consisted of peripheral blood. The origin of the receptors is a man older than 75 with acute or convalescent COVID-19.

The V and J genes are TRBV4-1 and TRBJ2-7; D perhaps matches TRBD1 (5 bases). Trimming removed 2 bases at V and 3 bases at J, with 23 bases between. Germline assignment: CDR1 MGHRA and CDR2 YSYEKL. This CDR3 comprises 18 residues. Here the CDR3 reads CASSQTLGMGPQYYEQYF. CDR3 DNA sequence: TGCGCCAGCAGCCAAACACTGGGGATGGGGCCCCAATACTACGAGCAGTACTTC.

The rearrangement links TRBV6-5 to TRBJ1-4; a possible D gene is TRBD1 (6 bases). The CDR3 consists of 15 residues. Between the trimmed V and J ends, which lost 6 bases and 6 bases, there was a span of 17 bases. CDR1 and CDR2 from the germline V gene are MNHEY and SVGAGI. The CDR3 sequence: CASSPNRVSDEKLFF. The CDR3 nucleotides are TGTGCCAGCAGCCCGAACAGGGTCTCGGATGAAAAACTGTTTTTT.